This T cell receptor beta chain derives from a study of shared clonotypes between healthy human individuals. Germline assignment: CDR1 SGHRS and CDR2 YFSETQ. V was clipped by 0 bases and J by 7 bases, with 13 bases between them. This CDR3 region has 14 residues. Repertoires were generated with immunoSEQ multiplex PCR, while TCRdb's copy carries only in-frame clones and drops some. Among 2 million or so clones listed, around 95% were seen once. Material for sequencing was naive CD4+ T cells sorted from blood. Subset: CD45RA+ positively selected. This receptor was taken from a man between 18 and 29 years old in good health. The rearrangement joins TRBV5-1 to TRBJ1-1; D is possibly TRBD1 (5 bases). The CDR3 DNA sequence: TGCGCCAGCAGCTTGGCCCCTAACAGGAATGAAGCTTTCTTT. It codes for CASSLAPNRNEAFF. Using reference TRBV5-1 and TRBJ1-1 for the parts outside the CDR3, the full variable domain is KAGVTQTPRYLIKTRGQQVTLSCSPISGHRSVSWYQQTPGQGLQFLFEYFSETQRNKGNFPGRFSGRQFSNSRSEMNVSTLELGDSALYLCASSLAPNRNEAFFGQGTRLTVV.